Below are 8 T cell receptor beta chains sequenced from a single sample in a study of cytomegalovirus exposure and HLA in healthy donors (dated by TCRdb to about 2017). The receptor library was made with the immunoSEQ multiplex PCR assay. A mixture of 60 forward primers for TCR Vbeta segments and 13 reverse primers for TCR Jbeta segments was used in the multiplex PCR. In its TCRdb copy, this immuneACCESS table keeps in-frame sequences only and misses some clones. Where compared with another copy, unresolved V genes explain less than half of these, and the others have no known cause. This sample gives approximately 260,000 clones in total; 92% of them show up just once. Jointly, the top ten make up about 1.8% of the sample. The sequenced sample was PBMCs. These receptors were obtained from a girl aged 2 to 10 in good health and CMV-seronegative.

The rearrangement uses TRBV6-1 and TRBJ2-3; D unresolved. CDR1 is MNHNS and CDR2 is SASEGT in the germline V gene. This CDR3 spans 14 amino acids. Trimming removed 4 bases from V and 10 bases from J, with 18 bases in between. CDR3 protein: CASSASHLTRPQYF. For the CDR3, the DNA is TGTGCCAGCAGTGCCTCCCACCTGACACGGCCGCAGTATTTT.

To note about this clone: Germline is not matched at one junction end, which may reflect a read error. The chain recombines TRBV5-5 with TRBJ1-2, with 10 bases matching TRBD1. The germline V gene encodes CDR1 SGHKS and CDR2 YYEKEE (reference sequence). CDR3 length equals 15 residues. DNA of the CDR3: TGTGCCAACAGCTGGGACCAGGACAGGGGGTATGGCTACACCTTC. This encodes CANSWDQDRGYGYTF.

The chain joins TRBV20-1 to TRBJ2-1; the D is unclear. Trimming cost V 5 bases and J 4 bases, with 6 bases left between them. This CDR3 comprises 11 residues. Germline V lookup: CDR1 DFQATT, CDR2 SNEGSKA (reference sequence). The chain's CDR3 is CSAPLYNEQFF. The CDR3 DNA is TGCAGTGCTCCTCTTTACAATGAGCAGTTCTTC.

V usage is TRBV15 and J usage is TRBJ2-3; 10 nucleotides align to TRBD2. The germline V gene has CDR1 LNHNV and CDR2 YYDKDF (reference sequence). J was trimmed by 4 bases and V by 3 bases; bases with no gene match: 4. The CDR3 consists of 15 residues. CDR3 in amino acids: CATSSLAGEADTQYF. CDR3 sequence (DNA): TGTGCCACCAGCAGCCTAGCGGGGGAGGCAGATACGCAGTATTTT.

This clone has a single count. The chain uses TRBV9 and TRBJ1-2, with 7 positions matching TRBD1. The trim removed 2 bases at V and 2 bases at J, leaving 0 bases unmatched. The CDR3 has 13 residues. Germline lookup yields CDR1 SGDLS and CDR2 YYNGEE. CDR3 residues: CASSVTGNYGYTF. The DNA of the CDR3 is TGTGCCAGCAGCGTGACAGGGAACTATGGCTACACCTTC.

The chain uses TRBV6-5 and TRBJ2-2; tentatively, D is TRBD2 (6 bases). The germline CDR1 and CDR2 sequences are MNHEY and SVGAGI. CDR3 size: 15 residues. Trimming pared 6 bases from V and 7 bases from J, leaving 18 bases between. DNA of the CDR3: TGTGCCAGCAGCCCAGTCGGAGGGCATAACGGGGAGCTGTTTTTT. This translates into CASSPVGGHNGELFF.

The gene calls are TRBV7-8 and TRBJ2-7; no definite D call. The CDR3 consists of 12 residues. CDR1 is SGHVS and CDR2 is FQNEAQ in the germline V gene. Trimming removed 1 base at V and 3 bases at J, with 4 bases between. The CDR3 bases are TGTGCCAGCAGCTTAGTTCGCTACGAGCAGTACTTC. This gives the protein CASSLVRYEQYF.

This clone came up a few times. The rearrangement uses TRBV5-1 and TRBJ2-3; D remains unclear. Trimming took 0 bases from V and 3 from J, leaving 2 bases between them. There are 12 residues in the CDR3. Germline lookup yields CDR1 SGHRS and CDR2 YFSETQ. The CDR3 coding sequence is TGCGCCAGCAGCTTGGCGACAGATACGCAGTATTTT. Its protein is CASSLATDTQYF.